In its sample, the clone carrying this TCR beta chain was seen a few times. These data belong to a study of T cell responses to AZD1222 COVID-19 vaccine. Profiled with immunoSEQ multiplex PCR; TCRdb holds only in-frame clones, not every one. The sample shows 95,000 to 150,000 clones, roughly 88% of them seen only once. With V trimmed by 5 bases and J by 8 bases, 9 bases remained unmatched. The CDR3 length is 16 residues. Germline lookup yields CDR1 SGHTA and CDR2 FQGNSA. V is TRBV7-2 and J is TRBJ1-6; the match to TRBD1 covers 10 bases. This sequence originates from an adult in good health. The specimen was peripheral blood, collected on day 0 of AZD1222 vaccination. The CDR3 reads CASSLRGTGVDSPLHF. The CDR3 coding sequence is TGTGCCAGCAGCCTTCGCGGGACAGGGGTTGATTCACCCCTCCACTTT.